Below, one T cell receptor (beta chain) is given with its context. This record belongs to a study of control samples from healthy donors and cancer patients. This table comes from immunoSEQ multiplex PCR, and its TCRdb copy is limited to in-frame clones, with some not included. This table holds some 100,000 clones, more than 90% found once. The V and J ends lost 1 base and 8 bases respectively, with 14 bases between them. The CDR3 runs 14 residues. The germline V gene encodes CDR1 SGHAT and CDR2 FQNNGV. The sequenced sample was blood. V usage is TRBV11-2 and J usage is TRBJ1-2; D remains ambiguous. The sequence derives from a human donor in good health. The donor label of this sample is uncertain. In DNA form, the CDR3 reads TGTGCCAGCAGCTTAGCGTCGGGGAAGGGCGGCTACACCTTC. As protein: CASSLASGKGGYTF.